This T cell receptor (beta chain) came from a study of T cells in Graves' hyperthyroidism and ophthalmopathy. There are many counts of this clonotype. Germline CDR1 and CDR2: SQVTM and ANQGSEA. CDR3 length: 13 residues. J lost 7 bases, V lost 6 bases, and 6 bases had no gene match. Amplification yielded TCR beta CDR3 regions, with RNA transcripts as the source. Researchers ran a first-round RT-PCR on the TCR CDR3 using the HTBI primer set. TCRdb called the multiplex PCR reads again in MiXCR, with one record for every CDR3 protein. The profile shows fewer than 250,000 distinct CDR3 sequences, about 16% of them singletons.

This TCR was recovered from a woman aged 18-29 years with Graves' ophthalmopathy. The chain recombines TRBV29-1 with TRBJ2-2; 9 positions agree with TRBD2. The sequenced sample was blood. The CDR3 nucleotides are TGCAGCGTCGGGCGGGAGGGTGGCGGGGAGCTGTTTTTT. Protein: CSVGREGGGELFF.